This T cell receptor (beta chain) was sequenced during a study of blood T cell repertoires in COVID-19. Across the study: COVID-19 samples from acute and convalescent phases originated in the United States, Italy and Spain. Sources were T cells, B-cell-depleted T cells, or PBMCs; the material itself was cDNA or gDNA.

The CDR3 loop spans 13 amino acids. CDR1 is ENHRY and CDR2 is SYGVKD in the germline V gene. Trimming stripped 5 bases from V and 2 bases from J, with 8 bases between. Original handling: By means of reference gene primer amplification, nucleated cell counts were estimated. The repertoire was sequenced with immunoSEQ multiplex PCR; TCRdb's copy has only in-frame clones and lacks some. D and trimming were read from the DNA, whereas the V and J calls and clone size are those reported in that table. The sample shows around 300,000 clones, about 89% of them seen only once. The chain uses TRBV10-3 and TRBJ2-3; D possibly corresponds to TRBD2 (5 bases). This receptor was obtained from a man aged 50-59 years with acute or convalescent COVID-19. Sequencing used peripheral blood. The CDR3 reads CAISTGTTDTQYF. In DNA form, the CDR3 reads TGTGCCATCAGTACGGGAACCACAGATACGCAGTATTTT.